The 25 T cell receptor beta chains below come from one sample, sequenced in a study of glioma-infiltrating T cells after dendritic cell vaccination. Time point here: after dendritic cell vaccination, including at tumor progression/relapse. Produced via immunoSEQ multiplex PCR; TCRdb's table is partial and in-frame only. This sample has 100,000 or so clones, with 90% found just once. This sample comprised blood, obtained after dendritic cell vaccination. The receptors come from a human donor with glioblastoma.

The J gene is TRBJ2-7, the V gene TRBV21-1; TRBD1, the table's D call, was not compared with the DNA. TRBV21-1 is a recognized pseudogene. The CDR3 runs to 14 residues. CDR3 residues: CARTGTGSSYEQYF. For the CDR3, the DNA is TGTGCCAGAACCGGGACAGGGAGCTCCTACGAGCAGTACTTC.

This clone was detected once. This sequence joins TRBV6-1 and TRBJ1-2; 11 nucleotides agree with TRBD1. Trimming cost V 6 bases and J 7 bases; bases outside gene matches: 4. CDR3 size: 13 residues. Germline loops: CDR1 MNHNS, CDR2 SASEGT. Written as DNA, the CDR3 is TGTGCCAGCAGGACGGGGACAGGGGGTGGCTACACCTTC. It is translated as CASRTGTGGGYTF.

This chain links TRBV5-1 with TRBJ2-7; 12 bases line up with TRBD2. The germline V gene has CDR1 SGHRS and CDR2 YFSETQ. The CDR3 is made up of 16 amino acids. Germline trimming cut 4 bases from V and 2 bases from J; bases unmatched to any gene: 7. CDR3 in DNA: TGCGCCAGCAGCCTGACTAGCGGGGGTTCGACCTACGAGCAGTACTTC. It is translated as CASSLTSGGSTYEQYF.

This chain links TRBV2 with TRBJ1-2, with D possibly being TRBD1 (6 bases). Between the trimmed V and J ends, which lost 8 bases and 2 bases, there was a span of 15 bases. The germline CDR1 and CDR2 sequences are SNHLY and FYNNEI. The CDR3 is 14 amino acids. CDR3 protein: CASGRDIINYGYTF. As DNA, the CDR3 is TGTGCCAGCGGCCGGGACATCATAAACTATGGCTACACCTTC.

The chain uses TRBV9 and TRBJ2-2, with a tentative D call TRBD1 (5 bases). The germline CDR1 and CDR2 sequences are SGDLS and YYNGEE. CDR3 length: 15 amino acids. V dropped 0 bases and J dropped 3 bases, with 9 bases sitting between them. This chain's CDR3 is CASSVVQDDTGELFF. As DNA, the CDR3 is TGTGCCAGCAGCGTAGTACAGGACGACACCGGGGAGCTGTTTTTT.

This CDR3 is CASRTGGDYGYTF. The CDR3 DNA is TGTGCCAGCAGAACAGGGGGCGACTATGGCTACACCTTC. V and J are TRBV6-5 and TRBJ1-2, with 9 bases lining up with TRBD1. Germline loops: CDR1 MNHEY, CDR2 SVGAGI. Trimming at V came to 6 bases and at J to 3 bases, leaving 2 bases not matched to a gene. The CDR3 covers 13 residues.

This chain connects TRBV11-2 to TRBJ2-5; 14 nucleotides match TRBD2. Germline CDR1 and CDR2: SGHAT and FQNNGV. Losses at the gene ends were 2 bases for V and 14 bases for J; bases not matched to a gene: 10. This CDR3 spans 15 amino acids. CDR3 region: CASSLRGLAGVRVYF. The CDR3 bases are TGTGCCAGCAGCTTAAGGGGACTAGCGGGAGTGCGGGTATACTTC.

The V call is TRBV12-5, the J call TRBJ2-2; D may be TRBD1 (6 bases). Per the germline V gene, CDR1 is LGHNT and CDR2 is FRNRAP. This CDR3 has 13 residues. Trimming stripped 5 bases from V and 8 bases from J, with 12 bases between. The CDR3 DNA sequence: TGTGCTAGTGGTGGGACACCCGGGGGGGAGCTGTTTTTT. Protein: CASGGTPGGELFF.

The CDR3 nucleotides are TGTGCCAGCTCACCTCAGGAGGGTACCGGCTCACCCCTCCACTTT. Amino acid sequence: CASSPQEGTGSPLHF. The gene calls are TRBV18 and TRBJ1-6, with no clear D. The CDR3 runs 15 residues. Germline CDR1 KGHSH, CDR2 LQKENI. Between the trimmed V and J ends, which lost 3 bases and 10 bases, there was a span of 16 bases.

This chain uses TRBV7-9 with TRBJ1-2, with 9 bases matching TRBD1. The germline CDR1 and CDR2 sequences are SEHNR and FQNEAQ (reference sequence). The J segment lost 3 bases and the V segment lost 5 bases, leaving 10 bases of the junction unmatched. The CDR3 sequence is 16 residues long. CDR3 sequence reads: CASSPLSGQGDYGYTF. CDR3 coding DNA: TGTGCCAGCAGCCCTCTGTCGGGACAGGGCGACTATGGCTACACCTTC.

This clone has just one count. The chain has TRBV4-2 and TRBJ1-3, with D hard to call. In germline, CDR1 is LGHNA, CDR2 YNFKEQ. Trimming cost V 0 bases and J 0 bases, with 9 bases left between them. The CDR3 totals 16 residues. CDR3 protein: CASSQEEGSSGNTIYF. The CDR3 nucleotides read TGTGCCAGCAGCCAAGAGGAGGGCAGCTCTGGAAACACCATATATTTT.

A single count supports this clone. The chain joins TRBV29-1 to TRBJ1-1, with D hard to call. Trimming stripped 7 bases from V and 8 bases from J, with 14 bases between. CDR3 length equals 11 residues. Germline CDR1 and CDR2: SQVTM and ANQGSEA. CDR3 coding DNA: TGCAGCGCCCCTGGGAGGAGGGAAGCTTTCTTT. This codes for CSAPGRREAFF.

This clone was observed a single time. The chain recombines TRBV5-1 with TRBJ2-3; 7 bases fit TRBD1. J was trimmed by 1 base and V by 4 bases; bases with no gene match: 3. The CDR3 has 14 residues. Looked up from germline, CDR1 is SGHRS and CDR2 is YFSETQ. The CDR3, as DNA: TGCGCCAGCAGCCCCGACAGGGGCACAGATACGCAGTATTTT. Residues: CASSPDRGTDTQYF.

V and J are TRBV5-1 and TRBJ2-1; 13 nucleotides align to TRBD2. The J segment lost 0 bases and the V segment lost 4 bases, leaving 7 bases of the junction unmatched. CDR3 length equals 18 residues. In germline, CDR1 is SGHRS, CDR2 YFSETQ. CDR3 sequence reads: CASSPGLAGVDSYNEQFF. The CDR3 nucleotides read TGCGCCAGCAGCCCCGGACTAGCGGGGGTAGACTCCTACAATGAGCAGTTCTTC.

This CDR3 is CASSIRQARTDTQYF. In DNA form, the CDR3 reads TGTGCCAGCAGTATCCGACAAGCACGCACAGATACGCAGTATTTT. V and J are TRBV2 and TRBJ2-3, with D unresolved. Germline CDR1 is SNHLY and CDR2 is FYNNEI. The CDR3 loop spans 15 amino acids. Trimming cost V 5 bases and J 1 base, with 13 bases left between them.

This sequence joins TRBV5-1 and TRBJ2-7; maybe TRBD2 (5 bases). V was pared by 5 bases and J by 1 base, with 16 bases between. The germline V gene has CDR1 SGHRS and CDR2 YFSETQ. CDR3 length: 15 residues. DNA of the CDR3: TGCGCCAGCAGTTCCGGGGTTGCGCGGTCCTACGAGCAGTACTTC. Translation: CASSSGVARSYEQYF.

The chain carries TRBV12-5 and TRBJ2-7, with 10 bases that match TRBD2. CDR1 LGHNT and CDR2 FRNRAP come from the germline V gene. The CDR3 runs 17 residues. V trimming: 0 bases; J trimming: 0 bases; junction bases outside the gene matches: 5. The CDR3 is CASGLVKSSGGSYEQYF. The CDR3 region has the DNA TGTGCTAGTGGTTTGGTAAAGTCTAGCGGGGGCTCCTACGAGCAGTACTTC.

The CDR3 DNA sequence: TGTGCCAGCAGCCCCGGGGACAGGGGAAGTAGCTACACCTTC. Translated: CASSPGDRGSSYTF. The rearrangement uses TRBV5-6 and TRBJ1-2; 10 bases are shared with TRBD1. V lost 4 bases, J lost 9 bases, and 9 bases stayed unmatched. The length of the CDR3 is 14 residues. Germline CDR1 SGHDT, CDR2 YYEEEE.

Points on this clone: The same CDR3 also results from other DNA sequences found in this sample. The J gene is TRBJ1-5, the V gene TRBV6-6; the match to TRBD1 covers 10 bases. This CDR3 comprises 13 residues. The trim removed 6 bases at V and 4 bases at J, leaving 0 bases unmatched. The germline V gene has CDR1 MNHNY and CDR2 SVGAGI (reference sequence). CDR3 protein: CASRGQGNQPQHF. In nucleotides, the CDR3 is TGTGCCAGCAGGGGACAGGGGAATCAGCCCCAGCATTTT.

CDR3 region: CAISGQGTYNEQFF. The CDR3 DNA reads TGTGCCATCAGTGGACAGGGAACCTACAATGAGCAGTTCTTC. The chain couples TRBV10-3 to TRBJ2-1; 7 bases are shared with TRBD1. In germline, CDR1 is ENHRY, CDR2 SYGVKD. This CDR3 spans 14 amino acids. V lost 4 bases, J lost 2 bases, and 2 bases stayed unmatched.

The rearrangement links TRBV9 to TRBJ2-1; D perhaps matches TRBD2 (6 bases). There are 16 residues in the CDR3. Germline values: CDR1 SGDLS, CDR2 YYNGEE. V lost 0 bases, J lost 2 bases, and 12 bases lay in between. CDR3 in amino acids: CASSVVSGRTYNEQFF. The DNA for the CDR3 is TGTGCCAGCAGCGTAGTGTCAGGGAGGACCTACAATGAGCAGTTCTTC.

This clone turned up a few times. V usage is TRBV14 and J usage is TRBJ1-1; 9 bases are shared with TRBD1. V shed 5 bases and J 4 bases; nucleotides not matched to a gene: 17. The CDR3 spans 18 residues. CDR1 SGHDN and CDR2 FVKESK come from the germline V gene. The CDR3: CASSKNRGREVTVTEAFF. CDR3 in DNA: TGTGCCAGCAGCAAGAACAGGGGGCGTGAAGTGACGGTCACTGAAGCTTTCTTT.

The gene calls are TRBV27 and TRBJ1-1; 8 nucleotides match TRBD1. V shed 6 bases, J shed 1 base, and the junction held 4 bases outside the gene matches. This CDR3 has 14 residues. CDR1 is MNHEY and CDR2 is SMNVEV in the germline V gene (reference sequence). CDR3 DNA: TGTGCCAGCAGGATGGACAGGGCGAACACTGAAGCTTTCTTT. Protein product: CASRMDRANTEAFF.

The CDR3 DNA is TGTGCCTGGAGTGTTCGGGGGACTCAAGAGACCCAGTACTTC. It is translated as CAWSVRGTQETQYF. The chain combines TRBV30 with TRBJ2-5, with D maybe TRBD2 (6 bases). Germline values: CDR1 GTSNPN, CDR2 SVGIG (reference sequence). With 0 bases removed from V and 2 bases from J, the gap between germline ends came to 10 bases. The CDR3 runs 14 residues.

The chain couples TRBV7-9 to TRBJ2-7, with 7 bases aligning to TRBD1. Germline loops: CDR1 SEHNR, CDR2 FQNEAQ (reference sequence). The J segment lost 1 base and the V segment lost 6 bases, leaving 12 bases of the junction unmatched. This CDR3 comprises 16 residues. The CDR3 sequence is CASRPETGKRSYEQYF. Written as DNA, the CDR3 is TGTGCCAGCAGGCCGGAGACAGGGAAGAGGTCCTACGAGCAGTACTTC.